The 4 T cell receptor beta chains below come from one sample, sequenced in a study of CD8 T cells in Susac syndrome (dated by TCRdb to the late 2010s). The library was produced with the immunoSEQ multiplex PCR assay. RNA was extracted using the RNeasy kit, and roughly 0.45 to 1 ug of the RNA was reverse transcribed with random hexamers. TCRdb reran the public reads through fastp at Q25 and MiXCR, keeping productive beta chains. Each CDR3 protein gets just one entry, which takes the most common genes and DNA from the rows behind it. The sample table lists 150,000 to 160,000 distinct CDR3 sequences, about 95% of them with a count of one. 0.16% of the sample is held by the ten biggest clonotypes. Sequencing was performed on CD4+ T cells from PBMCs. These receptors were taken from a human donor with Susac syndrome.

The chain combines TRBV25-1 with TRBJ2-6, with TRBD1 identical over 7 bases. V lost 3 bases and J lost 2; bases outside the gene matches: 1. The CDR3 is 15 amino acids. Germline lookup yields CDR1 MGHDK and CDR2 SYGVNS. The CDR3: CASSDDRAGANVLTF. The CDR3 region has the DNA TGTGCCAGCAGTGACGACAGGGCTGGGGCCAACGTCCTGACTTTC.

CDR3 sequence reads: CSSNRAHLSTDTQYF. DNA for the CDR3: TGCAGTTCCAACAGAGCGCACCTGAGCACAGATACGCAGTATTTT. The chain employs TRBV29-1 and TRBJ2-3; D unclear. CDR3 length equals 15 residues. Germline CDR1 SQVTM, CDR2 ANQGSEA.

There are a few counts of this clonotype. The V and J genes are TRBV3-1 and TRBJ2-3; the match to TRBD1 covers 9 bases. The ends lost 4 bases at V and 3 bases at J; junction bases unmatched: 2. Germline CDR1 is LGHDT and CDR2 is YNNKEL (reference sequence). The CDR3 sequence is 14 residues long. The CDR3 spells CASSPGQGTDTQYF. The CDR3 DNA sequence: TGTGCCAGCAGCCCCGGACAGGGGACAGATACGCAGTATTTT.

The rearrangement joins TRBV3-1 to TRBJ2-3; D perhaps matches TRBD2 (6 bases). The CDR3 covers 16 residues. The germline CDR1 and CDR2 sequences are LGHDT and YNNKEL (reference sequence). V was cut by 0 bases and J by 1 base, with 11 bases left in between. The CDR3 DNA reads TGTGCCAGCAGCCAAGAAGAGACTAGGGGCACAGATACGCAGTATTTT. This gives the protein CASSQEETRGTDTQYF.